These 10 T cell receptor beta chains came from one sample sequenced in a study of T cell repertoires in cytomegalovirus infection. TCRdb called the reads again in MiXCR, with one record for every CDR3 protein. The profile covers roughly 230,000 distinct CDR3 sequences, with approximately 22% appearing a single time and around a sixth taken by the ten largest. The sequenced material came from CD8+ T cells from PBMCs. The receptors come from a human donor in good health (CMV status not recorded). Some clones in this sample may be carry-over from other donors' samples.

This chain uses TRBV20-1 with TRBJ2-7, with unresolved D. The CDR3 extends over 14 amino acids. The germline V gene has CDR1 DFQATT and CDR2 SNEGSKA (reference sequence). DNA of the CDR3: TGCTGTGTTCCACCGGGTTTCGGGTCATACGAGCAGTACTTC. Translating it yields CCVPPGFGSYEQYF.

In this sample, this clonotype turned up a few times. The chain links TRBV19 to TRBJ2-7; 7 nucleotides align to TRBD1. The junction had 0 bases not matched to a gene; V was cut back by 3 bases and J by 1 base. CDR3 length equals 13 residues. From germline, CDR1 is LNHDA and CDR2 SQIVND (reference sequence). CDR3 sequence: CASSMGQSYEQYF. The DNA for the CDR3 is TGTGCCAGTAGTATGGGACAGTCCTACGAGCAGTACTTC.

The table lists this clonotype with a few counts. This chain uses TRBV12-3 or TRBV12-4 with TRBJ1-2; 8 bases agree with TRBD1. The V gene end was trimmed by 7 bases and the J gene end by 8 bases; junction bases not matched to a gene: 6. The CDR3 covers 12 residues. The CDR3 region has the DNA TGTGCCAGCACCCAGGGGGCGGAGGGCTACACCTTC. The encoded protein is CASTQGAEGYTF.

This rearrangement joins TRBV9 to TRBJ2-4, with a possible D match to TRBD2 (6 bases). V lost 3 bases to trimming and J lost 7 bases, with 20 bases between them. The CDR3 has 16 residues. CDR1 is SGDLS, CDR2 YYNGEE, per germline. CDR3 residues: CASSGRPGWEANIQYF. The CDR3 DNA reads as TGTGCCAGCAGCGGACGACCGGGCTGGGAGGCCAACATTCAGTACTTC.

V usage is TRBV27 and J usage is TRBJ2-5; D could derive from TRBD1 or TRBD2 (5 bases each). Looked up from germline, CDR1 is MNHEY and CDR2 is SMNVEV (reference sequence). The CDR3 length is 16 residues. Trimming stripped 6 bases from V and 4 bases from J, with 21 bases between. DNA for the CDR3: TGTGCCAGCAGCGATACAGCCGGGACCAGGCGAGAGACCCAGTACTTC. This encodes CASSDTAGTRRETQYF.

This clonotype was seen only a few times. The chain recombines TRBV12-3 or TRBV12-4 with TRBJ1-1; tentative D call: TRBD1 (6 bases). This CDR3 comprises 14 residues. Trimming removed 5 bases at V and 5 bases at J, with 15 bases between. CDR3: CASSRMGGGTEAFF. The CDR3 DNA reads as TGTGCCAGCAGTCGGATGGGGGGCGGAACTGAAGCTTTCTTT.

A single count supports this clonotype. The genes are TRBV7-3 and TRBJ2-3, with D maybe TRBD2 (5 bases). Germline lookup yields CDR1 SGHTA and CDR2 FQGTGA. The CDR3 spans 13 residues. V was cut by 4 bases and J by 11 bases, with 16 bases left in between. CDR3 amino acids: CASSSLEGAGQYF. In nucleotides, the CDR3 is TGTGCCAGCAGCTCCCTAGAGGGAGCCGGGCAGTATTTT.

This clonotype has a count of ten or more. This rearrangement joins TRBV29-1 to TRBJ1-1; D remains unclear. Trimming took off 0 bases at V and 4 bases at J, with 3 bases between the two ends. CDR1 is SQVTM and CDR2 is ANQGSEA in the germline V gene. The CDR3 spans 11 residues. The CDR3 coding sequence is TGCAGCGTTGAAGATCTCACTGAAGCTTTCTTT. Translation gives CSVEDLTEAFF.

This clonotype came up a few times. The chain recombines TRBV14 with TRBJ2-3; unclear D gene. The V gene's germline CDR1 is SGHDN and CDR2 FVKESK. The V gene lost 3 bases and the J gene lost 0 bases, with 13 bases spanning the gap. CDR3 length: 16 residues. For the CDR3, the DNA is TGTGCCAGCAGCCATGGCGTACAGCCTAGCACAGATACGCAGTATTTT. Its protein is CASSHGVQPSTDTQYF.

This clonotype was found a few times. The chain recombines TRBV11-1 with TRBJ2-7; TRBD2 matches 8 bases. J gave up 6 bases and V 5 bases, and 6 bases lay outside the gene matches. This CDR3 comprises 13 residues. Germline lookup yields CDR1 SGHAT and CDR2 FQDESV (reference sequence). DNA for the CDR3: TGTGCCAGCAGCGTCGGACGGGAGGGCGAGCAGTACTTC. Translated, it gives CASSVGREGEQYF.